This T cell receptor beta chain was recovered during a study of cytomegalovirus exposure and HLA in healthy donors. Turning to the study itself: Of several hundred genotyped donors, more than 65% grouped in the Caucasian-associated ancestry cluster. Regarding the study as a whole: As a later analysis revealed, most CMV-associated TCR beta chains appeared HLA-restricted. TCR beta chains numbering more than 150 were designated cytomegalovirus-associated.

Germline V gene lookup returns CDR1 SEHNR and CDR2 FQNEAQ (reference sequence). The CDR3 is 15 amino acids. V dropped 5 bases and J dropped 2 bases, with 14 bases sitting between them. Primers included in the PCR were 60 Vbeta and 13 Jbeta primers. This table comes from immunoSEQ multiplex PCR, and its TCRdb copy is limited to in-frame clones, with some not included. Of roughly 150,000 clones listed, approximately 78% are singletons. In regard to this clone: Antigen unknown.

The sample taken for sequencing was PBMCs. This TCR was recovered from a male donor in good health and CMV-seropositive. The chain links TRBV7-9 to TRBJ2-3, with D perhaps TRBD1 (6 bases). CDR3 in DNA: TGTGCCAGCAGCCGCACAGGGATGGTCACAGATACGCAGTATTTT. Translation: CASSRTGMVTDTQYF.